This T cell receptor beta chain was sequenced for a study of blood T cell repertoires in COVID-19. The CDR3 sequence is 13 residues long. Germline lookup yields CDR1 MNHEY and CDR2 SMNVEV (reference sequence). Trimming removed 3 bases at V and 2 bases at J, with 7 bases between. Some clones are missing from TCRdb's copy, which holds only in-frame ones; the method was immunoSEQ multiplex PCR. The sample records just over 650,000 clones, around 89% being singletons. The specimen was peripheral blood. This chain joins TRBV27 and TRBJ1-2; the D gene is possibly TRBD1 (5 bases). The source is a young woman with acute or convalescent COVID-19. The CDR3 DNA is TGTGCCAGCAGTTTGTACAGGAACTATGGCTACACCTTC. It codes for CASSLYRNYGYTF.